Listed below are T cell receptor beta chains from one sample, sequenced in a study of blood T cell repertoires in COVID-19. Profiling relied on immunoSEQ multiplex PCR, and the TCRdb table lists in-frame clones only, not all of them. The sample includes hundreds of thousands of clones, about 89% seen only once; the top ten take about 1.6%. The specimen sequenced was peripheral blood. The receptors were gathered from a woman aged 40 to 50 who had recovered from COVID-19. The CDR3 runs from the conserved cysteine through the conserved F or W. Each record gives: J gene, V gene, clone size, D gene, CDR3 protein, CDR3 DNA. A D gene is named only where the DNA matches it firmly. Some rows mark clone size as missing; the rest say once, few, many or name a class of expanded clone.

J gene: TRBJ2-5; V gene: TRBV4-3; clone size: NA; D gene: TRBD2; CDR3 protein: CASSQSLAGGQETQYF; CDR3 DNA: TGCGCCAGCAGCCAGAGTTTAGCGGGGGGCCAAGAGACCCAGTACTTC
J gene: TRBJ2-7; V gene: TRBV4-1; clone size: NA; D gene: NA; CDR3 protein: CASSQDRGGWGTLYEQYF; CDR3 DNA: TGCGCCAGCAGCCAAGATAGGGGGGGTTGGGGAACTCTCTACGAGCAGTACTTC
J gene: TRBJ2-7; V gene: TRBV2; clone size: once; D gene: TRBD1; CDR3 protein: CASATNRGEQYF; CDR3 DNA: TGTGCCAGCGCCACGAACAGGGGCGAGCAGTACTTC
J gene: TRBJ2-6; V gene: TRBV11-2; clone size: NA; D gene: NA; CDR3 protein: CASSLRSGANVLTF; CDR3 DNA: TGTGCCAGCAGCCTCCGGTCTGGGGCCAACGTCCTGACTTTC
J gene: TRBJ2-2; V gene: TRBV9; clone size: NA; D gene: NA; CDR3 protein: CASSLLSGTGELFF; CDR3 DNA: TGTGCCAGCAGCCTCCTGTCCGGCACCGGGGAGCTGTTTTTT
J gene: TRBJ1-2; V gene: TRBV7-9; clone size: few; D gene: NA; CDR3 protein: CASSPGTGDYGYTF; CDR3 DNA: TGTGCCAGCAGCCCCGGCACAGGCGACTATGGCTACACCTTC
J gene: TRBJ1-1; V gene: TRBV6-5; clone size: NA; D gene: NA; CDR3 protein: CASSYSRRYENTEAFF; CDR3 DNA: TGTGCCAGCAGTTATTCGCGGCGGTATGAGAACACTGAAGCTTTCTTT
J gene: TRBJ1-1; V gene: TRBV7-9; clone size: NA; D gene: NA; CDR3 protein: CASSLRAEAFF; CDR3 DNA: TGTGCCAGCAGCCTCCGGGCTGAAGCTTTCTTT
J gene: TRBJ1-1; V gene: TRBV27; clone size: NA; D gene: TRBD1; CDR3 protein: CASGKQGAWTEAFF; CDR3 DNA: TGTGCCAGCGGGAAACAGGGGGCATGGACTGAAGCTTTCTTT
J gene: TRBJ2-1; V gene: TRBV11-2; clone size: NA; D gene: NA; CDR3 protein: CASSHGFYNEQFF; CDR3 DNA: TGTGCCAGCAGTCACGGGTTTTACAATGAGCAGTTCTTC
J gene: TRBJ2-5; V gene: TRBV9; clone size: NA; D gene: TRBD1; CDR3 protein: CASSAPPTGAQETQYF; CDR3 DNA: TGTGCCAGCAGCGCCCCTCCCACAGGGGCCCAAGAGACCCAGTACTTC
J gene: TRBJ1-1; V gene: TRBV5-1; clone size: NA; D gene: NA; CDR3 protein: CASSSTVESEAFF; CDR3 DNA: TGCGCCAGCAGCTCAACCGTTGAGTCTGAAGCTTTCTTT
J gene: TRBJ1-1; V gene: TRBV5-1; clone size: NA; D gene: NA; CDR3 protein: CASSRENF; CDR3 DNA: TGCGCCAGCAGCCGAGAGAATTTT
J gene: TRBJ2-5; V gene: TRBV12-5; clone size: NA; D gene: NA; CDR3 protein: CASGLGEGETQYF; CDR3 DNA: TGTGCTAGTGGTTTGGGTGAGGGAGAGACCCAGTACTTC
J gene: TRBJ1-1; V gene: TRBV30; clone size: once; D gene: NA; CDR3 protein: CAWSFEVNTEAFF; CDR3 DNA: TGTGCCTGGAGTTTCGAGGTAAACACTGAAGCTTTCTTT
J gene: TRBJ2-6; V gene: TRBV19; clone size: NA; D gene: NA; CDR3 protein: CASSTTGTPSSGANVLTF; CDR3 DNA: TGTGCCAGTAGTACTACCGGGACACCTAGCTCTGGGGCCAACGTCCTGACTTTC
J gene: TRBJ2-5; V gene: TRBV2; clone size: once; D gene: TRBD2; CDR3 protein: CASSEAWGGETQYF; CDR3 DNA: TGTGCCAGCAGTGAAGCCTGGGGGGGGGAGACCCAGTACTTC
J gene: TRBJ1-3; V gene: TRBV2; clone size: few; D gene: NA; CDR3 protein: CASSVGGLPSANTIYF; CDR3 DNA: TGTGCCAGCAGTGTAGGAGGGCTCCCTTCGGCAAACACCATATATTTT
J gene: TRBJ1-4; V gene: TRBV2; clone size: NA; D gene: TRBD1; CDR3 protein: CASTGKGARGEKLFF; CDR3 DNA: TGTGCCAGCACTGGGAAGGGGGCGCGGGGTGAAAAACTGTTTTTT
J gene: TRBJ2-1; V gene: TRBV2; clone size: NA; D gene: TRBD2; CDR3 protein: CAGRLAGAPGYNEQFF; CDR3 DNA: TGTGCAGGGCGCCTAGCGGGGGCCCCAGGGTACAATGAGCAGTTCTTC
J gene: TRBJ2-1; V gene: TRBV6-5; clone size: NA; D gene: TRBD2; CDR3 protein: CASRVAGVGDEQFF; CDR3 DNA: TGTGCCAGCAGAGTTGCGGGGGTTGGGGATGAGCAGTTCTTC
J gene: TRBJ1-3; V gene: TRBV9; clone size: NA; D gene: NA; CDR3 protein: CASSVAVGNTIYF; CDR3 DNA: TGTGCCAGCAGCGTAGCCGTTGGAAACACCATATATTTT
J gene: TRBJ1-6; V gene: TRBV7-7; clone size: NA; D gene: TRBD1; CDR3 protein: CASSRDRSVDSPLHF; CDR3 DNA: TGTGCTAGCAGCAGGGACAGGTCCGTGGATTCACCCCTCCACTTT
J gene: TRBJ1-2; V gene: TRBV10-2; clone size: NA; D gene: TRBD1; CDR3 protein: CASRDGTANIVNYGYTF; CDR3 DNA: TGCGCCAGCAGGGATGGGACAGCCAATATAGTTAACTATGGCTACACCTTC
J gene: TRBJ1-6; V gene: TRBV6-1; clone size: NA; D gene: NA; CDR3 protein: CASSEEAGGPFYNSPLHF; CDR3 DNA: TGTGCCAGCAGTGAAGAGGCGGGGGGCCCATTCTATAATTCACCCCTCCACTTT
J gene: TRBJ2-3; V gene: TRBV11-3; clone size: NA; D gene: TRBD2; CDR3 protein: CASSHGLAGTDTQYF; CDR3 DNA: TGTGCCAGCAGCCACGGACTAGCGGGTACAGATACGCAGTATTTT
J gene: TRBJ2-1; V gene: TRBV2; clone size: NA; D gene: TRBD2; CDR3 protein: CASNPSGAYNEQFF; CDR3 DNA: TGTGCCAGCAACCCTAGCGGGGCCTACAATGAGCAGTTCTTC
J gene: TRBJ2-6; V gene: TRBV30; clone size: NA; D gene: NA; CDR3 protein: CAWSVLDSGANVLTF; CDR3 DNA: TGTGCCTGGAGTGTACTAGACTCTGGGGCCAACGTCCTGACTTTC
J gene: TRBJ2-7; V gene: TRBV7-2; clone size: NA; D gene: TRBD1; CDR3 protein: CASSVASPQGAYEQYF; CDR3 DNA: TGTGCCAGCAGCGTAGCCTCCCCACAGGGGGCCTACGAGCAGTACTTC
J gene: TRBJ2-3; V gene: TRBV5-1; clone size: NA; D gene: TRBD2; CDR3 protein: CASSWGGSGGASEDTQYF; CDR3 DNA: TGCGCCAGCAGCTGGGGTGGTAGCGGGGGGGCCTCGGAGGATACGCAGTATTTT
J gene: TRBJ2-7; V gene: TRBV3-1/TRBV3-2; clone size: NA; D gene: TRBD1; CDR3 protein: CASSHGTVYEQYF; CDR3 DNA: TGTGCCAGCAGCCACGGGACAGTCTACGAGCAGTACTTC
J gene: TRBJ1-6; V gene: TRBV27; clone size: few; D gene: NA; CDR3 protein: CASSFGQGGNSPLHF; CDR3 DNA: TGTGCCAGCAGTTTCGGCCAGGGAGGTAATTCACCCCTCCACTTT
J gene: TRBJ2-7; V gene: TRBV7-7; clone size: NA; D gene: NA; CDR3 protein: CASSLAGRVDEQYF; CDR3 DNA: TGTGCCAGCAGCTTAGCGGGCAGGGTGGACGAGCAGTACTTC
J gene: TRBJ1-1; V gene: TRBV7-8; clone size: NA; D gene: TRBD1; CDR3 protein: CASSKTGGTEAFF; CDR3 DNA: TGTGCCAGCAGCAAAACAGGGGGCACTGAAGCTTTCTTT
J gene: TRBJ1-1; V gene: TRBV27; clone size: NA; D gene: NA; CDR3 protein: CASSRKGGWEKNTEAFF; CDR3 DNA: TGTGCCAGCAGTCGTAAGGGGGGGTGGGAGAAGAACACTGAAGCTTTCTTT
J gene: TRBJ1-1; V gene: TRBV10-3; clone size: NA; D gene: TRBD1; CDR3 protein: CAIRLDRVNTEAFF; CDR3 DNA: TGTGCCATCAGATTGGACAGGGTGAACACTGAAGCTTTCTTT
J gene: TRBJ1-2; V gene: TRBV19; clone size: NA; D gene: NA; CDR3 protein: CASIPSGSYGYTF; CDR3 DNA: TGTGCCAGTATCCCTTCGGGTTCCTATGGCTACACCTTC
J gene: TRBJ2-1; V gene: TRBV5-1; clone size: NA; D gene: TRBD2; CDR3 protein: CASSLAPLAGGPDEQFF; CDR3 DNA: TGCGCCAGCAGCTTGGCACCCCTAGCGGGGGGGCCAGATGAGCAGTTCTTC
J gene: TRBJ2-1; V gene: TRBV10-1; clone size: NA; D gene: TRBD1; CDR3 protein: CASSDPGQLYNEQFF; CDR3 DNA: TGCGCCAGCAGTGATCCGGGACAGCTATACAATGAGCAGTTCTTC
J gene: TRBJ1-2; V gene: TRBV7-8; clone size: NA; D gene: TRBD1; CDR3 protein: CASSSQPSGTEHYGYTF; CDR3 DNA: TGTGCCAGCAGCTCCCAACCCTCCGGGACAGAGCACTATGGCTACACCTTC
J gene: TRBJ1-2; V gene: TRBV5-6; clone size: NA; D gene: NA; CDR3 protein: CASRVRGNHNYGYTF; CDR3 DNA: TGTGCCAGCAGGGTCAGAGGCAACCACAACTATGGCTACACCTTC
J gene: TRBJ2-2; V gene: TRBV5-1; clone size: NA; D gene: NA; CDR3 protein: CASSFPRTGELFF; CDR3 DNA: TGCGCCAGCAGCTTTCCGCGCACCGGGGAGCTGTTTTTT
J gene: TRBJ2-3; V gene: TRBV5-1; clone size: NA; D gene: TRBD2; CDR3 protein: CASSLGLAHTDTQYF; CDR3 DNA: TGCGCCAGCAGCTTGGGACTAGCGCACACAGATACGCAGTATTTT
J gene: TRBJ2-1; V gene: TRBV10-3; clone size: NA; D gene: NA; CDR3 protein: CAIKRASNEQFF; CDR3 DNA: TGTGCCATCAAACGCGCATCTAATGAGCAGTTCTTC
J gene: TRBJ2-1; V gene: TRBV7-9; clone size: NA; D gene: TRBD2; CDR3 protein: CASSPRGGAGNEQFF; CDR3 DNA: TGTGCCAGCAGCCCCCGCGGGGGGGCTGGCAATGAGCAGTTCTTC
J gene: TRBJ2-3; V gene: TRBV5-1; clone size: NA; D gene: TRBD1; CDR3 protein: CASSRQGVSDTQYF; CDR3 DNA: TGCGCCAGCAGCCGACAGGGGGTTTCAGATACGCAGTATTTT
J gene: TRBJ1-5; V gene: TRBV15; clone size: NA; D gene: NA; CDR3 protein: CATSRSNYQPQHF; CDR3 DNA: TGTGCCACCAGCAGGTCCAATTATCAGCCCCAGCATTTT
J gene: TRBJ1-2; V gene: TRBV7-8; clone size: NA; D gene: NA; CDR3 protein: CASSLVSSGGIYGYTF; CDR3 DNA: TGTGCCAGCAGCTTAGTTTCCTCGGGGGGAATCTATGGCTACACCTTC
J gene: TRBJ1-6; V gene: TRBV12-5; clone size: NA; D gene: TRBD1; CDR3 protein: CASGLGQGDSPLHF; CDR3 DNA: TGTGCTAGTGGTTTGGGACAGGGTGATTCACCCCTCCACTTT
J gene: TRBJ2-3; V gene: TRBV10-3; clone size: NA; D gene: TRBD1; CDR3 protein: CAISGTGDGTDTQYF; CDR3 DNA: TGTGCCATCAGCGGGACAGGGGATGGCACAGATACGCAGTATTTT
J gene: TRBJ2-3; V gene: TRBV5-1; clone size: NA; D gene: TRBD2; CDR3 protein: CASSFSGGPDTQYF; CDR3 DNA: TGCGCCAGCAGCTTTAGCGGGGGGCCCGATACGCAGTATTTT
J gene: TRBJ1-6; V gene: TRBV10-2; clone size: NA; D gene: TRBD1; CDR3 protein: CASIGTGGAKTYNSPLHF; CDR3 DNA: TGCGCCAGCATCGGGACAGGGGGCGCGAAGACCTATAATTCACCCCTCCACTTT
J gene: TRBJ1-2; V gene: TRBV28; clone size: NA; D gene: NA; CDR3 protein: CASSFGGTVLLGYTF; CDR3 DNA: TGTGCCAGCAGTTTCGGAGGGACCGTGCTTCTTGGCTACACCTTC
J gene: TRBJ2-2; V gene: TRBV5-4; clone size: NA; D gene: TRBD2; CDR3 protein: CASSPPLAGNTGELFF; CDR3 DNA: TGTGCCAGCAGCCCCCCCCTAGCGGGGAACACCGGGGAGCTGTTTTTT
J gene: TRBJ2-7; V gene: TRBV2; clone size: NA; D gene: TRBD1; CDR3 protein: CASLALDRAGEQYF; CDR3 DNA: TGTGCCAGCCTCGCTTTGGACAGGGCGGGAGAGCAGTACTTC
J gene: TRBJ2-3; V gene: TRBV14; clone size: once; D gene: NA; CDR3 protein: CASSQGAMGTQYF; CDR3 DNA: TGTGCCAGCAGCCAAGGAGCGATGGGTACGCAGTATTTT
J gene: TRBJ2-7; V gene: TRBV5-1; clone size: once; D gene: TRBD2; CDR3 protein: CASSLGPGGPYEQYF; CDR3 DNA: TGCGCCAGCAGCTTGGGACCGGGGGGGCCTTACGAGCAGTACTTC